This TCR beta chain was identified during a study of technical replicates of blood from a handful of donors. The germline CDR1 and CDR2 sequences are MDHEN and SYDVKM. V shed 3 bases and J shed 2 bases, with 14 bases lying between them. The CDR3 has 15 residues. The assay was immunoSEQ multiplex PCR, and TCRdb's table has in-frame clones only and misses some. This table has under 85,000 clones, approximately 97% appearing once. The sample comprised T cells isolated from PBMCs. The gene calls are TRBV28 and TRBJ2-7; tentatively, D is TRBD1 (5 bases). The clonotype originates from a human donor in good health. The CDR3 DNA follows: TGTGCCAGCAGTTTCGGACACGGACACACCTACGAGCAGTACTTC. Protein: CASSFGHGHTYEQYF.